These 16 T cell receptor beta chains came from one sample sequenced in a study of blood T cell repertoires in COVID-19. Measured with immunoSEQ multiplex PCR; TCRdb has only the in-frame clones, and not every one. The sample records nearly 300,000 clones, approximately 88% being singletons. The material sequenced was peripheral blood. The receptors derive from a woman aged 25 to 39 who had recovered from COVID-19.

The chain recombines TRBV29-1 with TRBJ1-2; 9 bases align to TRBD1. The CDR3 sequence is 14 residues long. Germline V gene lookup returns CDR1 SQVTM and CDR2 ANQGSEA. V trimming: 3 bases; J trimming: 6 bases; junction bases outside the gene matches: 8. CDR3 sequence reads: CSVDLDRGGDGYTF. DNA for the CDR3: TGCAGCGTTGACTTGGACAGGGGCGGGGATGGCTACACCTTC.

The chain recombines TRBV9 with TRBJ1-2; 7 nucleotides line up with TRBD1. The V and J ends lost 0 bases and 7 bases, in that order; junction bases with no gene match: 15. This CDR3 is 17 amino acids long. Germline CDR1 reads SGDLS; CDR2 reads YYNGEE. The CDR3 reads CASSVDAWGQYFSGYTF. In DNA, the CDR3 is TGTGCCAGCAGCGTAGACGCATGGGGACAGTACTTCTCTGGCTACACCTTC.

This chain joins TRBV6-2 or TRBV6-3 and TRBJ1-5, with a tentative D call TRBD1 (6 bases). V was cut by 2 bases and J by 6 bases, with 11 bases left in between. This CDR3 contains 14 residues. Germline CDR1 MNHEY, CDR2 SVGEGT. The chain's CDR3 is CASSYNRAFQPQHF. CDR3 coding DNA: TGTGCCAGCAGTTACAACAGGGCTTTTCAGCCCCAGCATTTT.

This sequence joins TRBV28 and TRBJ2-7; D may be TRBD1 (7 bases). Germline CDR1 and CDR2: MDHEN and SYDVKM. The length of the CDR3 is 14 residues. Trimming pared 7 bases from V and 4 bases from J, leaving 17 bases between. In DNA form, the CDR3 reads TGTGCCAGCAACATAGGCCAGGGGGGATACGAGCAGTACTTC. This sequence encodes CASNIGQGGYEQYF.

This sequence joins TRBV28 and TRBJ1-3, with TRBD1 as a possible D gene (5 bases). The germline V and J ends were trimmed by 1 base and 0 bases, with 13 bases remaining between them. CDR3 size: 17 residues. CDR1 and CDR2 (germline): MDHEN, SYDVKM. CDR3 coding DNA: TGTGCCAGCAGTTTATCACCAGGGATAAGCTCTGGAAACACCATATATTTT. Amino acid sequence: CASSLSPGISSGNTIYF.

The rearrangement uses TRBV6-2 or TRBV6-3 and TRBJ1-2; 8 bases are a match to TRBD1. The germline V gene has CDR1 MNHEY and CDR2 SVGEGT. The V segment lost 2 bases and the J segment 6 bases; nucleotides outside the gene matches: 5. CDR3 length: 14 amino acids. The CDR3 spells CASSYPGQDNGYTF. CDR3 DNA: TGTGCCAGCAGTTACCCGGGACAGGATAATGGCTACACCTTC.

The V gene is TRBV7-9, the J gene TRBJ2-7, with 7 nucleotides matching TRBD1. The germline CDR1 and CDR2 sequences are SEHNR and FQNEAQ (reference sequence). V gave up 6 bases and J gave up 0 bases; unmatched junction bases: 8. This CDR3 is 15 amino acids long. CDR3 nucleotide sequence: TGTGCCAGCAGTTTTACGGGACAGAGCTCCTACGAGCAGTACTTC. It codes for CASSFTGQSSYEQYF.

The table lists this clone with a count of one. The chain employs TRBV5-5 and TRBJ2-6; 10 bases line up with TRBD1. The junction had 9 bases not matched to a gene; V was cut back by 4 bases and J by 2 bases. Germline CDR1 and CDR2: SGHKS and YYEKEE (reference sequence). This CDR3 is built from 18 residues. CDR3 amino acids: CASSEATGGIAGANVLTF. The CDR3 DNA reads TGTGCCAGCAGCGAGGCGACAGGGGGCATTGCTGGGGCCAACGTCCTGACTTTC.

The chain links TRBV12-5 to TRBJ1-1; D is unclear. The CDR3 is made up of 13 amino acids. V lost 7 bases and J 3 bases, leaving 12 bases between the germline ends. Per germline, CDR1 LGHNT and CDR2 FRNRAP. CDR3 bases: TGTGCTAGTGCCCTTGAGAGGGACACTGAAGCTTTCTTT. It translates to CASALERDTEAFF.

The CDR3 protein is CASRTGTYSYEQYF. The CDR3 DNA reads as TGTGCCAGCAGGACCGGGACTTATTCCTACGAGCAGTACTTC. The chain employs TRBV2 and TRBJ2-7; weak D call: TRBD2 (6 bases). This CDR3 is 14 amino acids long. Germline lookup yields CDR1 SNHLY and CDR2 FYNNEI. With 6 bases removed from V and 1 base from J, the gap between germline ends came to 13 bases.

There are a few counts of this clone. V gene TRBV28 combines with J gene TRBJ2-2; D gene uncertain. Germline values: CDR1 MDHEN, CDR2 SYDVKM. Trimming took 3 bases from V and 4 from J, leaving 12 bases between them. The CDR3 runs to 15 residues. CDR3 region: CASSLGGWSTGELFF. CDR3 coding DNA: TGTGCCAGCAGTTTGGGTGGATGGAGCACCGGGGAGCTGTTTTTT.

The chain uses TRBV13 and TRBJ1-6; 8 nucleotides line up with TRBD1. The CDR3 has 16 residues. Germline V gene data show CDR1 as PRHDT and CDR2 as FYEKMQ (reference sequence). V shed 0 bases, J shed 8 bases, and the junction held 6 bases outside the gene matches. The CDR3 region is CASSLGARGRDSPLHF. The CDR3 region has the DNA TGTGCCAGCAGCTTAGGCGCCAGGGGGCGGGATTCACCCCTCCACTTT.

The CDR3 loop is CASSQDVGGGANVLTF. In nucleotides, the CDR3 is TGTGCCAGCAGCCAAGACGTGGGGGGTGGGGCCAACGTCCTGACTTTC. The chain recombines TRBV4-2 with TRBJ2-6, with a possible D match to TRBD2 (6 bases). The CDR3 covers 16 residues. The germline V and J ends were trimmed by 0 bases and 3 bases, with 9 bases remaining between them. The V gene's germline CDR1 is LGHNA and CDR2 YNFKEQ.

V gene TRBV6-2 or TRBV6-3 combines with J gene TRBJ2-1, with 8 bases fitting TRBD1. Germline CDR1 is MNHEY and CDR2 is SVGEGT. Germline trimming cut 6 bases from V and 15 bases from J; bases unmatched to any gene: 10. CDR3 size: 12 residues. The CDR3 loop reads CASSRRQGAPFF. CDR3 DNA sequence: TGTGCCAGCAGCCGCAGGCAGGGGGCTCCGTTCTTC.

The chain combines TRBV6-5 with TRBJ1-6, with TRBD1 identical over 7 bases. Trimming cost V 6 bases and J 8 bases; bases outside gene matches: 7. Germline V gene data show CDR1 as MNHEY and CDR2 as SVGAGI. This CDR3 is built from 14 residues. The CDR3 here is CASSPGQADSPLHF. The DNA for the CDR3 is TGTGCCAGCAGCCCAGGACAGGCAGATTCACCCCTCCACTTT.

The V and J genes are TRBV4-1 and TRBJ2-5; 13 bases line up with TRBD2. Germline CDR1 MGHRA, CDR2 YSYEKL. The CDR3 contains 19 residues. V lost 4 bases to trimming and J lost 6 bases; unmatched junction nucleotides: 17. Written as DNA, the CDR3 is TGCGCCAGCAGCCCCACCTGGACTAGCGGGGGACTGAAGGGTCAGACCCAGTACTTC. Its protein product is CASSPTWTSGGLKGQTQYF.